A single TCR beta chain is shown here with its context. Its specificity is unknown. The template switching step added UMIs that contained a 6-nucleotide sample barcode. Using the 5' RACE reads, TCRdb records one entry per CDR3 protein without DNA. The repertoire table contains roughly 330,000 distinct CDR3 sequences. This sample stems from a study of monozygotic twins with inflammatory bowel disease. Whole-study findings and limits: Diversity of TCRbeta measured by inverse Simpson was lower in IBD patients than in healthy co-twins.

Germline V gene data show CDR1 as MNHEY and CDR2 as SVGAGI. This CDR3 region has 14 residues. This TCR came from a human donor with ulcerative colitis or Crohn's disease, or a healthy co-twin of an affected twin (not recorded which). The J gene is TRBJ2-7, the V gene TRBV6-5. Sequences were obtained from blood. The chain's CDR3 is CASSYMDRSYEQYF.